Listed below are T cell receptor beta chains from one sample, sequenced in a study of beta chain features in type 1 diabetes. Assay used: immunoSEQ multiplex PCR; TCRdb lists only in-frame clones, some missing. This table holds about 400,000 clones, over 9.5% found once. The specimen sequenced was naive CD4+ T cells from blood. The receptors originated from a woman aged 18-35 years with type 1 diabetes. The CDR3 runs from the conserved cysteine through the conserved F or W. The D gene is left open where the match is weak.

d_gene	j_gene	v_gene	CDR3aa
TRBD1	TRBJ2-7	TRBV18	CASSPPGTAVSYEQYF
TRBD2	TRBJ2-7	TRBV6-5	CASSSASGTYEQYF
TRBD2	TRBJ2-1	TRBV5-4	CASSSYSAGGEIDEQFF
TRBD1	TRBJ1-2	TRBV2	CASSRDRGLGGYTF
TRBD1	TRBJ1-2	TRBV7-3	CASSPRDSYGYTF
.	TRBJ2-1	TRBV27	CASSLQAGVWNEQFF
.	TRBJ2-1	TRBV5-4	CASTRYANNEQFF
.	TRBJ2-5	TRBV19	CAAGTGIRRGTQYF
.	TRBJ1-2	TRBV18	CASSPRTTQGTGSYGYTF
.	TRBJ2-3	TRBV7-9	CASSLAGVRLFTDTQYF
.	TRBJ2-1	TRBV7-3	CASSPSLGLMNEQFF
TRBD2	TRBJ2-1	TRBV13	CASSTGTRYEQFF
TRBD1	TRBJ1-4	TRBV18	CASSPPGQSNEKLFF
.	TRBJ2-5	TRBV18	CASSRGFQETQYF
TRBD1	TRBJ2-1	TRBV28	CASSPTGGVDEQFF
.	TRBJ2-1	TRBV29-1	CSVILRQYNEQFF
.	TRBJ1-5	TRBV4-3	CASSQDWAVNQPQHF
TRBD2	TRBJ2-3	TRBV7-9	CASSLNAGGLTDTQYF